This T cell receptor (beta chain) appears in the sequencing data of a study of OX40 agonist ivuxolimab in advanced cancers. Regarding the study in general: Ivuxolimab was a fully human IgG2 agonistic monoclonal antibody targeting the costimulatory receptor OX40 (CD134). Intravenous ivuxolimab was administered to patients every 2 weeks at six dose levels: 0.01, 0.1, 0.3, 1.5, 3 and 10 mg/kg. Of the roughly 54 patients in dose escalation, about 20 had hepatocellular carcinoma, about 15 had melanoma, 9 had renal cell carcinoma and 9 had head and neck cancer. In the dose-escalation cohort, 82.7% of patients were male, and the mean age was approximately 60 years, with a range of about 23 to 90. Prior anti-PD-1, anti-PD-L1 or anti-CTLA-4 therapy was permitted, and checkpoint inhibitors had been received by around 39% of dose-escalation patients. Three dose-escalation patients achieved partial responses, one with hepatocellular carcinoma and two with cutaneous melanoma. The purpose of peripheral TCRbeta sequencing was to test whether ivuxolimab changed TCR sequence diversity and led to clonal T-cell expansion. The monotherapy dose-escalation portion (N of about 47 patients) of the phase I ivuxolimab trial is reported in the paper.

Patients with autoimmune disease history or receiving systemic immunosuppression were excluded from the trial. In every dose cohort, peripheral blood was drawn for TCR sequencing at baseline, cycle 4 day 1, and cycle 7 day 1. Samples came from an open-label, multicenter, first-in-human phase I dose-escalation trial of ivuxolimab. Adults with locally advanced or metastatic head and neck squamous cell, hepatocellular, melanoma or renal cell carcinoma were enrolled in the trial. Before TCR sequencing, CD4+ T cells and CD8+ T cells were sorted from peripheral blood as separate populations. Remarks on this clone: Its target antigen remains unknown. No much larger clone exists at a distance of one base, and base qualities are not known.

Genomic DNA was isolated from the sorted cells so that the TCRbeta CDR3 region could be sequenced. TCRbeta CDR3 regions were sequenced using the immunoSEQ Assay. TCRdb took over this immuneACCESS table, retaining in-frame rearrangements with V and J assigned. Such tables are incomplete; in checked studies, under half of the missing clones stem from an unresolved V gene, and the remainder is unexplained. This sample has about 74,000 clones in its table, and around nine tenths of those were observed once. In total, the top ten clones hold under 7.5% of the sample. Taken from the germline V gene (reference sequence), the CDR1 and CDR2 loops are MNHEY and SMNVEV. V is pared back by 3 bases and J by 9 bases, with 15 bases lying between the germline termini. From its cysteine to its phenylalanine, the CDR3 spans 14 amino acids. This entry keeps only the CDR3 DNA: 42 bases, framed from base 1. Overall study outcomes, separate from this receptor: Low levels of normalized T-cell clonal expansion were also seen in some nonresponding patients. The antigen specificity of the peripheral T cells that underwent clonal expansion was not determined. At doses from 0.1 to 3.0 mg/kg, clonal expansion was seen in both CD4+ and CD8+ blood T cells between baseline and week 6. After ivuxolimab, expanded clones were on average more numerous among CD8+ T cells than among CD4+ T cells. In partial responders in the 0.1-3.0 mg/kg groups, normalized peripheral clonal expansion was found to be among the lowest, especially among CD8+ T cells.

This TCR was sampled from an adult with an advanced solid tumor such as melanoma, head and neck, liver or kidney cancer. The material sequenced was CD4+ or CD8+ T cells sorted from blood, taken in a trial of the OX40 agonist ivuxolimab. The rearrangement joined TRBV27 to TRBJ2-1, with a tentative D gene TRBD2 over 5 matching bases. CDR3 loop: CASSFSSSSTEQFF. At the DNA level, the sequence is TGTGCCAGCAGTTTTTCTTCTTCTAGCACTGAGCAGTTCTTC.